The T cell receptor beta chain under discussion was sequenced for a study of blood T cell repertoires in COVID-19. The germline V gene encodes CDR1 MNHEY and CDR2 SMNVEV (reference sequence). The CDR3 runs to 16 residues. V shed 2 bases and J shed 6 bases, with 16 bases lying between them. Participants were aged roughly 18 to 95 years, lived in about 26 US areas, and enrolled virtually. Each participant's cohort was designated according to participant-reported clinical history. In the authors' workflow: Using reference gene primer amplification, nucleated cell counts were estimated. Assay used: immunoSEQ multiplex PCR; TCRdb lists only in-frame clones, some missing. Clone size and the V and J calls come from that table; the DNA yielded D and trimming. The sample holds 200,000 to 250,000 clones, around 87% seen once. A few counts support this clone.

Sequencing was carried out using PBMCs or T cells enriched from blood (not recorded which). The clonotype comes from a man aged 25 to 40 who had been exposed to COVID-19. The chain employs TRBV27 and TRBJ2-2; TRBD1 might be the D (6 bases). The DNA for the CDR3 is TGTGCCAGCAGTTTAACAGGGTGGGATTCGTCCGGGGAGCTGTTTTTT. This gives the protein CASSLTGWDSSGELFF.